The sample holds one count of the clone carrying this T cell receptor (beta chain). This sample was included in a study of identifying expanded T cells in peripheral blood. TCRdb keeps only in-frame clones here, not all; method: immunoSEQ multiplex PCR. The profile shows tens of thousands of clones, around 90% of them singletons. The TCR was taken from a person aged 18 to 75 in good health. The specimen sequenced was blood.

The chain's CDR3 is CASSHSGGVTEAFF. The DNA of the CDR3 is TGCGCCAGCAGCCATTCAGGAGGGGTCACTGAAGCTTTCTTT. This chain joins TRBV4-3 and TRBJ1-1, with TRBD1 as a possible D gene (5 bases). The CDR3 runs 14 residues. V was trimmed by 3 bases and J by 4 bases, leaving 12 bases between them. Germline V gives CDR1 LGHNA, CDR2 YSLEER.